What follows are 18 T cell receptor beta chains derived from one specimen sequenced in a study of cytomegalovirus exposure and HLA in healthy donors. The PCR employed 60 Vbeta primers together with 13 Jbeta primers. The protocol was immunoSEQ multiplex PCR, while the TCRdb copy is restricted to in-frame clones and leaves out a portion. Of fewer than 200,000 clones in the sample, about 79% were seen once. The sequenced sample was PBMCs. These receptors all stem from a woman aged 50 to 60 in good health and CMV-seropositive.

The chain employs TRBV5-8 and TRBJ2-2; TRBD1 might be the D (5 bases). Between the trimmed V and J ends, which lost 5 bases and 4 bases, there was a span of 12 bases. This CDR3 comprises 14 residues. CDR1 is SGHTS and CDR2 is YDEGEE in the germline V gene. The CDR3 is CASRSGFLTGELFF. CDR3 in DNA: TGTGCCAGCAGGTCAGGGTTCCTCACCGGGGAGCTGTTTTTT.

The chain is built from TRBV5-6 and TRBJ1-2, with 7 nucleotides matching TRBD1. The ends lost 0 bases at V and 5 bases at J; junction bases unmatched: 10. The V gene's germline CDR1 is SGHDT and CDR2 YYEEEE. CDR3 length: 16 residues. The CDR3 DNA reads as TGTGCCAGCAGCTTGGAACAGGGGTTTAGGTCATATGGCTACACCTTC. Its protein is CASSLEQGFRSYGYTF.

The chain has TRBV9 and TRBJ2-5, with 8 bases matching TRBD1. CDR1 and CDR2 from the germline V gene are SGDLS and YYNGEE. J lost 3 bases, V lost 2 bases, and 3 bases had no gene match. This CDR3 is 14 amino acids long. Written as DNA, the CDR3 is TGTGCCAGCAGCGTTTCGGGACAGGAAGAGACCCAGTACTTC. Protein: CASSVSGQEETQYF.

This sequence joins TRBV4-3 and TRBJ2-2; maybe TRBD2 (5 bases). The germline CDR1 and CDR2 sequences are LGHNA and YSLEER. CDR3 length: 14 amino acids. V lost 1 base and J 6 bases, leaving 9 bases between the germline ends. The CDR3, as DNA: TGCGCCAGCAGCCAAGCCGGGATCGCCGGGGAGCTGTTTTTT. Translated: CASSQAGIAGELFF.

This clone is a singleton in its sample. The rearrangement joins TRBV30 to TRBJ2-1, with 10 bases fitting TRBD2. Germline CDR1 is GTSNPN and CDR2 is SVGIG (reference sequence). The V and J ends lost 2 bases and 6 bases, in that order; junction bases with no gene match: 10. The CDR3 has 16 residues. CDR3 amino acids: CAWSKVAGGQFNEQFF. The CDR3 DNA follows: TGTGCCTGGAGTAAAGTAGCGGGGGGCCAATTCAATGAGCAGTTCTTC.

This rearrangement joins TRBV19 to TRBJ2-4, with 10 bases identical to TRBD2. Trimming cost V 4 bases and J 7 bases; bases outside gene matches: 7. The length of the CDR3 is 15 residues. The V gene's germline CDR1 is LNHDA and CDR2 SQIVND (reference sequence). CDR3 DNA sequence: TGTGCCAGTAGTACCCCGACACTAGCGGGGAACATTCAGTACTTC. Translating gives CASSTPTLAGNIQYF.

The V gene is TRBV28, the J gene TRBJ2-1; tentative D call: TRBD1 (5 bases). V was shortened by 3 bases and J by 7 bases, with 16 bases between the two germline ends. The CDR3 loop spans 15 amino acids. Germline V gives CDR1 MDHEN, CDR2 SYDVKM. CDR3 region: CASSFWSGNRNEQFF. For the CDR3, the DNA is TGTGCCAGCAGTTTTTGGTCAGGGAATAGAAATGAGCAGTTCTTC.

The chain is built from TRBV13 and TRBJ1-6; 8 positions match TRBD1. J was trimmed by 7 bases and V by 5 bases; bases with no gene match: 4. Looked up from germline, CDR1 is PRHDT and CDR2 is FYEKMQ (reference sequence). This CDR3 has 14 amino acids. The CDR3 protein is CASSRGQGNSPLHF. CDR3 nucleotide sequence: TGTGCCAGCAGCCGTGGACAGGGAAATTCACCCCTCCACTTT.

The chain joins TRBV27 to TRBJ2-7; TRBD2 matches at 11 bases. The CDR3 is made up of 14 amino acids. The junction had 1 base not matched to a gene; V was cut back by 3 bases and J by 3 bases. Germline assignment: CDR1 MNHEY and CDR2 SMNVEV (reference sequence). CDR3 loop: CASSFGLAGYEQYF. For the CDR3, the DNA is TGTGCCAGCAGTTTCGGACTAGCGGGCTACGAGCAGTACTTC.

The rearrangement links TRBV5-1 to TRBJ2-5; TRBD2 matches at 8 bases. The CDR3 is 15 amino acids. CDR1 is SGHRS and CDR2 is YFSETQ in the germline V gene. Trimming removed 4 bases from V and 4 bases from J; junction bases left unmatched: 9. The CDR3 bases are TGCGCCAGCAGCCCCGGGATTCGGGAGGGAGAGACCCAGTACTTC. Translating gives CASSPGIREGETQYF.

The J gene is TRBJ2-7, the V gene TRBV28; a possible D gene is TRBD1 (6 bases). Between the trimmed V and J ends, which lost 3 bases and 5 bases, there was a span of 14 bases. Germline CDR1 reads MDHEN; CDR2 reads SYDVKM. The length of the CDR3 is 14 residues. The CDR3 coding sequence is TGTGCCAGCAGTTTGAGACAGGAGGTCAACGAGCAGTACTTC. This encodes CASSLRQEVNEQYF.

The chain uses TRBV4-1 and TRBJ2-7, with 12 nucleotides matching TRBD2. This CDR3 comprises 15 residues. Per the germline V gene, CDR1 is MGHRA and CDR2 is YSYEKL. The junction had 6 bases not matched to a gene; V was cut back by 0 bases and J by 9 bases. The DNA of the CDR3 is TGCGCCAGCAGCCAAGATTCACTAGCGGGGGGCCGGCAGTACTTC. It encodes CASSQDSLAGGRQYF.

The V and J genes are TRBV10-1 and TRBJ2-3, with TRBD2 identical over 12 bases. This CDR3 is built from 16 residues. Germline V gives CDR1 WNHNN, CDR2 SYGVQD (reference sequence). J lost 3 bases, V lost 0 bases, and 1 base had no gene match. The CDR3 region is CASSESTSGRTDTQYF. The CDR3 coding sequence is TGCGCCAGCAGTGAGTCGACTAGCGGGAGAACAGATACGCAGTATTTT.

V gene TRBV2 combines with J gene TRBJ2-5, with 9 nucleotides matching TRBD1. Germline V gene lookup returns CDR1 SNHLY and CDR2 FYNNEI. Unmatched junction bases numbered 13, after V lost 4 bases and J lost 7 bases. The CDR3 extends over 16 amino acids. CDR3 bases: TGTGCCAGCAGTGTAACAGGGGGCCGATTAACTGTGACCCAGTACTTC. This gives the protein CASSVTGGRLTVTQYF.

In this sample, this clone turned up a few times. The genes are TRBV7-8 and TRBJ2-1, with TRBD1 matching over 10 bases. CDR3 length: 15 amino acids. V lost 7 bases, J lost 2 bases, and 5 bases stayed unmatched. Germline CDR1 SGHVS, CDR2 FQNEAQ. This chain's CDR3 is CASTPGQGPYNEQFF. CDR3 in DNA: TGTGCCAGCACGCCGGGACAGGGGCCCTACAATGAGCAGTTCTTC.

The rearrangement uses TRBV18 and TRBJ2-3; possible D gene TRBD1, 6 bases. V was trimmed by 5 bases and J by 0 bases, leaving 15 bases between them. Germline CDR1 and CDR2: KGHSH and LQKENI. The CDR3 spans 16 residues. The CDR3 loop reads CASSSQTGTSTDTQYF. Written as DNA, the CDR3 is TGTGCCAGCTCATCACAAACAGGGACCAGCACAGATACGCAGTATTTT.

CDR3: CASSFNPSGFTDTQYF. The CDR3 DNA reads as TGTGCCAGCAGCTTTAATCCTAGCGGGTTCACAGATACGCAGTATTTT. J is TRBJ2-3 and V is TRBV5-6, with TRBD2 matching 8 bases. In germline, CDR1 is SGHDT, CDR2 YYEEEE. The ends lost 2 bases at V and 2 bases at J; junction bases unmatched: 7. The CDR3 runs to 16 residues.

The V gene is TRBV5-1, the J gene TRBJ1-1, with TRBD1 matching 7 bases. The germline V gene encodes CDR1 SGHRS and CDR2 YFSETQ. V was pared by 0 bases and J by 3 bases, with 2 bases of the junction left unmatched. The CDR3 consists of 14 residues. As DNA, the CDR3 is TGCGCCAGCAGCTTGGTAACAGGGGACACTGAAGCTTTCTTT. This codes for CASSLVTGDTEAFF.